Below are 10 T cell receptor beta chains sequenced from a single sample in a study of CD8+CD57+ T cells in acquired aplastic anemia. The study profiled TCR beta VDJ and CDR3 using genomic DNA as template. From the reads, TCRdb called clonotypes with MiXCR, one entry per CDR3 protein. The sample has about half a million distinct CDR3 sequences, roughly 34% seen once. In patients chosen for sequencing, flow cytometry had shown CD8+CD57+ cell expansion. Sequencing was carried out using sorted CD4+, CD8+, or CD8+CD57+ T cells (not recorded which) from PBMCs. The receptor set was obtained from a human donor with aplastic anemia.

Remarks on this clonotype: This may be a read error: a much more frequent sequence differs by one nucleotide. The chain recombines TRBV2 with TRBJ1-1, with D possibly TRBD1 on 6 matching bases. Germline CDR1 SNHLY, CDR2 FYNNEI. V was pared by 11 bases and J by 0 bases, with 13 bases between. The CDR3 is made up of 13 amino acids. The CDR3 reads CAGAGQLNTEAFF. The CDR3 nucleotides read TGTGCCGGCGCCGGACAGTTGAACACTGAAGCTTTCTTT.

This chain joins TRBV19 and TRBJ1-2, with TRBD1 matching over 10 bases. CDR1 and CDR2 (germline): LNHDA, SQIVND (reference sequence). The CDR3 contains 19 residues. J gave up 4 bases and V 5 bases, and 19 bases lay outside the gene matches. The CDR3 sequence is CASSDYPTGTGAGSYGYTF. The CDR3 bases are TGTGCCAGTAGTGACTACCCTACCGGGACAGGGGCTGGGAGCTATGGCTACACCTTC. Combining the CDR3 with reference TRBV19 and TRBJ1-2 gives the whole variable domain DGGITQSPKYLFRKEGQNVTLSCEQNLNHDAMYWYRQDPGQGLRLIYYSQIVNDFQKGDIAEGYSVSREKKESFPLTVTSAQKNPTAFYLCASSDYPTGTGAGSYGYTFGSGTRLTVV.

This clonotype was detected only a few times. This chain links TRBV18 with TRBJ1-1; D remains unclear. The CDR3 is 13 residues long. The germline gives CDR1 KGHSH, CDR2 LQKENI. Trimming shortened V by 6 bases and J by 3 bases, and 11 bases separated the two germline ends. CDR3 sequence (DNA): TGTGCCAGCTCGCCTACCAGAGACACTGAAGCTTTCTTT. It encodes CASSPTRDTEAFF.

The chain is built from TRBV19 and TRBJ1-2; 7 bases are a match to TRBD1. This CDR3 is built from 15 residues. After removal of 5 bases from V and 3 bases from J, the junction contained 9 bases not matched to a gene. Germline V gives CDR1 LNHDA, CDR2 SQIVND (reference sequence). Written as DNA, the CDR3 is TGTGCCAGTAGTGTAATACAGGGGCGGGACTATGGCTACACCTTC. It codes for CASSVIQGRDYGYTF.

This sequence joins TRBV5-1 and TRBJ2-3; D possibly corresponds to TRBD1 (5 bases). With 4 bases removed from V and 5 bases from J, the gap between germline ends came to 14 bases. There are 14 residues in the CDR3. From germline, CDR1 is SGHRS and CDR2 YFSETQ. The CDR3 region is CASSADTPGDTQYF. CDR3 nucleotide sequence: TGCGCCAGCAGCGCGGACACTCCAGGAGATACGCAGTATTTT.

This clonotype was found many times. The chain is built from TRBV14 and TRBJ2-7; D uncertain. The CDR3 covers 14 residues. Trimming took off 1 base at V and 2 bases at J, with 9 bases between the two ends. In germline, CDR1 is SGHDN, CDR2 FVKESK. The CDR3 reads CASSQAENPYEQYF. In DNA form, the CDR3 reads TGTGCCAGCAGCCAAGCTGAAAACCCCTACGAGCAGTACTTC.

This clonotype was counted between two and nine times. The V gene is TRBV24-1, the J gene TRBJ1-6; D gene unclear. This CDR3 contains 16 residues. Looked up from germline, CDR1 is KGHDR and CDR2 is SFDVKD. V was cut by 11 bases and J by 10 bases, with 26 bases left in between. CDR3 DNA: TGTGCCAGCAGCCCCGACCCAGTGTCCGACGGCTCACCCCTCCACTTT. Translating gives CASSPDPVSDGSPLHF.

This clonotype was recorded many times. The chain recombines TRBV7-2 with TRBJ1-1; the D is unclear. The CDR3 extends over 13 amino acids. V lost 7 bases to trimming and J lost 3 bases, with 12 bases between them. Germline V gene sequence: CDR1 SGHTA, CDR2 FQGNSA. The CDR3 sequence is CASILDFYTEAFF. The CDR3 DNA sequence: TGTGCCAGCATCCTGGACTTTTACACTGAAGCTTTCTTT.

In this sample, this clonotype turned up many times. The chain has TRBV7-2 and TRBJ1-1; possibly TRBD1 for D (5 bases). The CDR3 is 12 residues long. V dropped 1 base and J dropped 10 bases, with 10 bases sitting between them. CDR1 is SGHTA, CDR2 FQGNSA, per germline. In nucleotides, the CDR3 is TGTGCCAGCAGCTTAGGCAGGGTCGGAGCTTTCTTT. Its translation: CASSLGRVGAFF.

The CDR3 sequence is CAWSRRAAGSYNSPLHF. CDR3 DNA: TGTGCCTGGAGTCGCCGTGCGGCCGGGTCCTATAATTCACCCCTCCACTTT. This chain uses TRBV30 with TRBJ1-6; D unresolved. CDR1 and CDR2 from the germline V gene are GTSNPN and SVGIG (reference sequence). CDR3 length: 17 residues. Trimming removed 2 bases at V and 1 base at J, with 15 bases between.